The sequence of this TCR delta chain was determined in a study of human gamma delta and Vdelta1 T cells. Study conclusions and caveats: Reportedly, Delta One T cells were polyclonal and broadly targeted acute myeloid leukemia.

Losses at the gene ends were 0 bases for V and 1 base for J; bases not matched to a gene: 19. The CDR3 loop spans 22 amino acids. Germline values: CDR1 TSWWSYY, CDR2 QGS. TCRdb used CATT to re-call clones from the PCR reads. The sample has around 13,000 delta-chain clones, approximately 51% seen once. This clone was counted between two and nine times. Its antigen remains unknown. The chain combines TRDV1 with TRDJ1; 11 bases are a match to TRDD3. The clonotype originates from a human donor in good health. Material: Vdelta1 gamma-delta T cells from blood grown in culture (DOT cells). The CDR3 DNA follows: TGTGCTCTTGGGGAACTAGGACCTCCGGGGGTACTGGGGGATAGGGGCACCGATAAACTCATCTTT. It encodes CALGELGPPGVLGDRGTDKLIF.